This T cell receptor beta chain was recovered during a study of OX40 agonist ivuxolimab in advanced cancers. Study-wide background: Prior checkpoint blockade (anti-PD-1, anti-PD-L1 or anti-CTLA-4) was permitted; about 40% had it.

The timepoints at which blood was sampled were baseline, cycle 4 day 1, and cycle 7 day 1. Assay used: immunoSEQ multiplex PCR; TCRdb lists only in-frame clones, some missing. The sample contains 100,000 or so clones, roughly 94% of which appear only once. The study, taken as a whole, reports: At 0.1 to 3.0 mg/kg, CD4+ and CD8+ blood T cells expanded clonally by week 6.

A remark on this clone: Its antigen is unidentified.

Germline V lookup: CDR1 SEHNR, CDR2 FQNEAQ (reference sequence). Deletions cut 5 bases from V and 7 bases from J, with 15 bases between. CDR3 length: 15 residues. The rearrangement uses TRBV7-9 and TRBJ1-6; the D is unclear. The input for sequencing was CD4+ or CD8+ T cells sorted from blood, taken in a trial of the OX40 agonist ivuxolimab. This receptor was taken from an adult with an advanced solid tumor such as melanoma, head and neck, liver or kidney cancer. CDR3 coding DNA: TGTGCCAGCAGCCCCCTTCCGAACAAAAATTCACCCCTCCACTTT. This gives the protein CASSPLPNKNSPLHF.